The rows below give T cell receptor beta chains drawn from one sample of a study of shared clonotypes between healthy human individuals. Here immunoSEQ multiplex PCR was the method, and the copy in TCRdb shows in-frame clones only, minus some. The table records just over 2,000,000 clones, approximately 94% of them present only once. Sequencing was performed on naive CD8+ T cells sorted from blood. These receptors came from a man aged 18 to 30 in good health. Each CDR3 is given with its conserved first and last residue. Each record gives: D gene, V gene, clone size, J gene, CDR3 protein, CDR3 DNA. D genes are given only for firm matches. Size is stated for part of the rows, as once, few or many counts, or as a class when the clone is expanded.

D gene: -
V gene: TRBV5-1
clone size: once
J gene: TRBJ2-1
CDR3 protein: CASSLAQGTYNEQFF
CDR3 DNA: TGCGCCAGCAGCTTGGCGCAGGGTACATACAATGAGCAGTTCTTC

D gene: TRBD2
V gene: TRBV5-6
clone size: -
J gene: TRBJ2-7
CDR3 protein: CASSLASGRFEQYF
CDR3 DNA: TGTGCCAGCAGCTTAGCTAGCGGGAGGTTCGAGCAGTACTTC

D gene: -
V gene: TRBV6-5
clone size: -
J gene: TRBJ2-2
CDR3 protein: CASSYNSVGELFF
CDR3 DNA: TGTGCCAGCAGTTACAATAGCGTCGGGGAGCTGTTTTTT

D gene: -
V gene: TRBV5-6
clone size: -
J gene: TRBJ2-1
CDR3 protein: CASSLVSIRGEQFF
CDR3 DNA: TGTGCCAGCAGCTTAGTATCTATAAGGGGTGAGCAGTTCTTC

D gene: -
V gene: TRBV9
clone size: -
J gene: TRBJ2-1
CDR3 protein: CASSVWAMDEQFF
CDR3 DNA: TGTGCCAGCAGCGTTTGGGCAATGGATGAGCAGTTCTTC

D gene: TRBD2
V gene: TRBV15
clone size: -
J gene: TRBJ2-5
CDR3 protein: CATRPTGGQETQYF
CDR3 DNA: TGTGCCACCAGACCTACGGGGGGGCAAGAGACCCAGTACTTC

D gene: -
V gene: TRBV25-1
clone size: -
J gene: TRBJ2-1
CDR3 protein: CASSGWSLYNEQFF
CDR3 DNA: TGTGCCAGCAGTGGCTGGAGTCTTTACAATGAGCAGTTCTTC

D gene: -
V gene: TRBV6-5
clone size: -
J gene: TRBJ1-1
CDR3 protein: CASRRGGEDTEAFF
CDR3 DNA: TGTGCCAGCAGGCGGGGGGGGGAGGACACTGAAGCTTTCTTT

D gene: TRBD2
V gene: TRBV27
clone size: -
J gene: TRBJ2-1
CDR3 protein: CASSLAGGYYNEQFF
CDR3 DNA: TGTGCCAGCAGTTTAGCGGGGGGCTACTACAATGAGCAGTTCTTC

D gene: TRBD1
V gene: TRBV5-1
clone size: -
J gene: TRBJ1-1
CDR3 protein: CASSIYRGNTEAFF
CDR3 DNA: TGCGCCAGCAGCATCTACAGGGGGAACACTGAAGCTTTCTTT

D gene: -
V gene: TRBV7-9
clone size: -
J gene: TRBJ2-3
CDR3 protein: CASSLAGDLLDTQYF
CDR3 DNA: TGTGCCAGCAGCTTAGCGGGGGACCTCCTCGACACGCAGTATTTT